This TCR beta chain came from a study of CD8 T cells in ankylosing spondylitis. Study-wide results and limits: Both synovial fluid and blood in reactive arthritis had previously been reported to carry some motif variants. Disease-linked clones, CD8+, were relatively rare in peripheral blood.

TCRdb processed the 5' RACE reads anew with MiXCR; each CDR3 protein has one entry. This sample has some 200,000 distinct CDR3 sequences, with about 26% found just once. About this clonotype itself: The antigen is not known.

CDR1 is SGHDT, CDR2 YYEEEE, per germline. Trimming pared 0 bases from V and 4 bases from J, leaving 11 bases between. The CDR3 has 14 amino acids. This TCR was recovered from a male donor with ankylosing spondylitis or in good health (not recorded which). The rearrangement links TRBV5-6 to TRBJ2-7; possibly TRBD1 or TRBD2 for D (6 bases each). Sequencing used blood, either unsorted or a sorted T cell fraction (not recorded which). The CDR3 is CASSLGGALYEQYF. The DNA of the CDR3 is TGTGCCAGCAGCTTGGGGGGGGCGCTTTACGAGCAGTACTTC.